Described below is a single T cell receptor beta chain sequence and its context. The protocol was immunoSEQ multiplex PCR, while the TCRdb copy is restricted to in-frame clones and leaves out a portion. The sample lists approximately 48,000 clones; 85% to 95% were seen once. V lost 6 bases, J lost 6 bases, and 11 bases stayed unmatched. The V gene's germline CDR1 is ENHRY and CDR2 SYGVKD. The CDR3 totals 16 residues. This sample was included in a study of T cell changes during pregnancy in multiple sclerosis. The specimen comprised CD8+ T cells from peripheral blood mononuclear cells, sampled before pregnancy. The clonotype originates from a female donor with multiple sclerosis, enrolled in a pregnancy study. The rearrangement joins TRBV10-3 to TRBJ2-3; 11 nucleotides line up with TRBD2. The CDR3 sequence: CAISLLAGGGEDTQYF. The CDR3 DNA reads TGTGCCATCAGCCTGTTAGCGGGAGGGGGTGAGGATACGCAGTATTTT.